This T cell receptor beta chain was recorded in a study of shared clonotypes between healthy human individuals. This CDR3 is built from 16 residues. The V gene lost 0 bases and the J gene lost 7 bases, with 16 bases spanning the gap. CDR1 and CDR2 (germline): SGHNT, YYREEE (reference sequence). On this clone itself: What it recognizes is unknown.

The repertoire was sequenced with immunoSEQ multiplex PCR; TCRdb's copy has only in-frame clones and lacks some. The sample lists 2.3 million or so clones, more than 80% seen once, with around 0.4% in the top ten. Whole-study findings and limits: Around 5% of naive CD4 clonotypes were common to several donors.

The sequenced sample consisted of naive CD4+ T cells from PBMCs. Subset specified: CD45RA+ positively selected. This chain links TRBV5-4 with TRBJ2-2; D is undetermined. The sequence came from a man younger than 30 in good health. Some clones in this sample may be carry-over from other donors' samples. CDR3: CASSLGGLSYVGELFF. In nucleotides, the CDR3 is TGTGCCAGCAGCTTGGGGGGTTTAAGCTATGTCGGGGAGCTGTTTTTT.